This T cell receptor beta chain emerged from a study of shared clonotypes between healthy human individuals (dated by TCRdb to 2018 to 2021). At the level of the whole study: The cohort comprised two women and three men aged 18 to 49 years. To estimate repertoire size and how much clonotypes are shared between individuals, the study performed deep sequencing of blood TCR repertoires from about five healthy adults. Each donor's leukapheresis produced roughly between roughly 0.85 and 9.5 billion PBMCs. To increase sequencing depth and limit assay-specific biases, different laboratories used diverse techniques to prepare libraries and sequence TCR repertoires. For each donor, CD4 naive and CD4 memory were each given three plates, CD8 naive was given two plates, and CD8 memory was given one plate.

Using the deep immunoSEQ assay, TCR CDR3 regions were amplified from genomic DNA by multiplex PCR. Extracted genomic DNA from each cell subset was spread evenly across all wells of several immunoSEQ 96-well plates, with each plate serving as a replicate. For sorted subsets, around 0.2 ug genomic DNA, equal to 25,000 to 35,000 T cell genomes, was loaded into each replicate PCR. Purified libraries were quantified with a Qubit 3.0 fluorometer, sized on a Bioanalyzer 2100, and re-quantified with the KAPA Library Quantification kit. Each immunoSEQ 96-well plate was sequenced on its own single-read 150-cycle Illumina NextSeq 550 flow cell. The authors' analysis ran thus. The immunoSEQ output contained only junctional sequences without quality scores, so filtering could not match that applied to full-length reads. To assign V/J genes and CDR3, sequences were annotated against IMGT germline references using PyIR, a Python wrapper for IgBLAST v1.9. Reads were filtered out if the reads had weak V/J assignments (E-value above 1e-6), no CDR3, stop codons, out-of-frame junctions, or ambiguous translated residues. V3J clonotypes were defined as sequences sharing an identical inferred V gene, J gene, and CDR3 amino acid sequence. To compute the percentage overlap between repertoires, the number of shared unique clonotypes was divided by the size of the smaller repertoire. Repertoire richness was assessed with RTK rarefaction, the Chao1 estimator, and Recon v2.1 estimates of unobserved clonotypes. Generation probabilities for all TCRbeta clonotypes obtained by the gDNA method from several donors were computed using OLGA. TCRdb provides this immuneACCESS table in a form limited to in-frame rearrangements. Some clones are lacking; in checked studies, under half of them reflect an unresolved V gene, and why the rest are absent is not known. V and J calls and clone size are as listed in that table; D and trimming were resolved from the DNA. Counted in this sample were about 2 million clones; about 95% of them appeared once. 1% to 1.5% of the sample belongs to the ten largest clones.

CD8 naive samples were CD45RO-negative cells positively selected for CCR7, giving a CD45RA+CCR7+ population that excluded TemRA cells. Donors were healthy HIV-negative adults with no recently reported acute infections or vaccinations. Only Caucasian adults living in Nashville, Tennessee, USA were represented among the donors. After blood collection by leukapheresis, PBMCs were isolated using Ficoll-Histopaque density gradient centrifugation and then cryopreserved in the vapor phase of liquid nitrogen. Analytical flow cytometry was used to check the purity and quantity of every magnetically sorted T cell population. Each sorted fraction had its genomic DNA isolated and then quantified by UV absorbance on a Nanodrop 2000c. Paper-wide results and their limitations: Around 5% of naive CD4, 3.5% of naive CD8, about 2.5% of memory CD4, and approximately 0.4% of memory CD8 clonotypes were shared across several donors. Higher generation probabilities were observed for clonotypes shared by all four sorted-subset donors than for non-shared clonotypes. Larger estimated clonotype richness was generally found for naive subsets than for memory subsets. Pairwise subsampling led to the expectation that sequencing depth would affect the degree of clonotype sharing among donors. Only blood was sampled, and tissue TCR repertoires likely differ from those in blood. The small number of donors limited the genetic and exposure-history diversity represented. Incomplete sequencing was indicated by rarefaction of sorted-subset datasets, despite the large sequencing depth.

Concerning this clone: The specificity of this receptor is unknown. No base-level quality is on record; no much larger clone is a single base apart.

V is clipped by 2 bases and J by 5 bases, and the sequence between their germline boundaries is 10 bases long. Based on the germline V gene, the CDR1 and CDR2 sequences are MGHDK and SYGVNS. The CDR3 starts with the cysteine, ends with the phenylalanine, and has 14 residues. The read is trimmed to its CDR3 DNA, 42 bases read in frame from base 1. The sequence derives from a man aged 18 to 30 in good health. Material: naive CD8+ T cells sorted from blood. The cell subset or site label, read with the paper, signifies: CD45RA+CCR7+. The V and J genes are TRBV25-1 and TRBJ1-5; the D gene is not confidently resolved. Here the CDR3 is given as CASSEIGSDQPQHF. The base sequence is TGTGCCAGCAGTGAAATAGGGAGTGATCAGCCCCAGCATTTT.